The 31 T cell receptor beta chains given below trace back to one sample, sequenced in a study of cytomegalovirus exposure and HLA in healthy donors. The PCR had 60 Vbeta and 13 Jbeta primers. Produced via immunoSEQ multiplex PCR; TCRdb's table is partial and in-frame only. The repertoire holds over 110,000 clones, with around 73% as singletons. Sequencing input: PBMCs. These receptor sequences come from a woman between 40 and 50 years old in good health and CMV-seronegative.

The chain combines TRBV6-1 with TRBJ2-5; possible D gene TRBD1, 7 bases. Trimming shortened V by 7 bases and J by 1 base, and 10 bases separated the two germline ends. The germline V gene has CDR1 MNHNS and CDR2 SASEGT. The length of the CDR3 is 13 residues. CDR3 in DNA: TGTGCCAGCACGCGGGACAGCCAAGAGACCCAGTACTTC. Translated, it gives CASTRDSQETQYF.

The J gene is TRBJ1-2, the V gene TRBV5-1; no clear D. This CDR3 contains 14 residues. The V end was cut by 0 bases, the J end by 4 bases, with 10 bases between. Looked up from germline, CDR1 is SGHRS and CDR2 is YFSETQ. The CDR3 nucleotides read TGCGCCAGCAGCTTGGATGGAGCAGCCTATGGCTACACCTTC. This encodes CASSLDGAAYGYTF.

The J gene is TRBJ2-2, the V gene TRBV7-2, with 8 positions matching TRBD1. CDR1 SGHTA and CDR2 FQGNSA come from the germline V gene. V was pared by 2 bases and J by 4 bases, with 0 bases of the junction left unmatched. The length of the CDR3 is 14 residues. The CDR3 bases are TGTGCCAGCAGCTTACAGGGGGCCACCGGGGAGCTGTTTTTT. Translation gives CASSLQGATGELFF.

The chain recombines TRBV13 with TRBJ1-6; D not certain. CDR1 and CDR2 from the germline V gene are PRHDT and FYEKMQ (reference sequence). The CDR3 contains 13 residues. Between the trimmed V and J ends, which lost 7 bases and 5 bases, there was a span of 9 bases. The CDR3 is CASKERHNSPLHF. In nucleotides, the CDR3 is TGTGCCAGCAAAGAGCGTCATAATTCACCCCTCCACTTT.

The chain links TRBV9 to TRBJ1-1; tentatively, D is TRBD1 (5 bases). Germline CDR1 and CDR2: SGDLS and YYNGEE. V was cut by 3 bases and J by 5 bases, with 11 bases left in between. The CDR3 spans 13 residues. The CDR3 DNA follows: TGTGCCAGCAGCGAAATACCAGGGACTGAAGCTTTCTTT. The encoded protein is CASSEIPGTEAFF.

DNA for the CDR3: TGTGCCAGCATTAGAGGACAGTCTGAAGCTTTCTTT. It specifies CASIRGQSEAFF. The gene calls are TRBV2 and TRBJ1-1; D possibly corresponds to TRBD1 (6 bases). Germline CDR1 SNHLY, CDR2 FYNNEI. The length of the CDR3 is 12 residues. Between the trimmed V and J ends, which lost 7 bases and 6 bases, there was a span of 12 bases.

This chain joins TRBV11-2 and TRBJ2-5; TRBD2 is a possible D gene (5 bases). This CDR3 is built from 14 residues. V was cut by 0 bases and J by 2 bases, with 7 bases left in between. Germline assignment: CDR1 SGHAT and CDR2 FQNNGV. CDR3 protein: CASSLELAQETQYF. The CDR3 DNA follows: TGTGCCAGCAGCTTAGAGCTAGCACAAGAGACCCAGTACTTC.

CDR3 region: CASRRAGSTDTQYF. CDR3 DNA sequence: TGTGCCAGCAGACGAGCGGGTAGCACAGATACGCAGTATTTT. The V gene is TRBV28, the J gene TRBJ2-3; maybe TRBD2 (6 bases). Per germline, CDR1 MDHEN and CDR2 SYDVKM. The V and J ends lost 6 bases and 0 bases respectively, with 10 bases between them. The CDR3 loop spans 14 amino acids.

This chain links TRBV28 with TRBJ1-2; perhaps TRBD1 as D (5 bases). Germline-derived CDR1 and CDR2 are MDHEN and SYDVKM. Between the trimmed V and J ends, which lost 10 bases and 7 bases, there was a span of 22 bases. This CDR3 is built from 14 residues. In nucleotides, the CDR3 is TGTGCCACCACAGGCATCGACCCTAAGAGTGGCTACACCTTC. As protein: CATTGIDPKSGYTF.

Turning to this clone: The junction departs from the called germline gene at one end, perhaps through a read error. The chain recombines TRBV7-7 with TRBJ2-3; weak D call: TRBD2 (7 bases). CDR3 size: 14 residues. Germline CDR1 and CDR2: SSHAT and FNYEAQ (reference sequence). CDR3 sequence reads: CASSSGGPSDTQYF. The CDR3, as DNA: TGTGCTAGCAGCTCCGGGGGGCCTTCAGATACGCAGTATTTT.

This chain links TRBV7-9 with TRBJ1-5, with unresolved D. This CDR3 spans 13 amino acids. Trimming pared 5 bases from V and 4 bases from J, leaving 9 bases between. Germline values: CDR1 SEHNR, CDR2 FQNEAQ (reference sequence). The CDR3 is CASSKDGNQPQHF. CDR3 bases: TGTGCCAGCAGCAAAGACGGGAATCAGCCCCAGCATTTT.

The chain recombines TRBV9 with TRBJ2-3; maybe TRBD2 (6 bases). Germline V lookup: CDR1 SGDLS, CDR2 YYNGEE. The CDR3 consists of 17 residues. Trimming stripped 1 base from V and 2 bases from J, with 17 bases between. CDR3 nucleotides: TGTGCCAGCAGCGTACATCCACGGGGAGGAATCACAGATACGCAGTATTTT. This encodes CASSVHPRGGITDTQYF. The whole variable domain, filled in from reference TRBV9 and TRBJ2-3, reads DSGVTQTPKHLITATGQRVTLRCSPRSGDLSVYWYQQSLDQGLQFLIQYYNGEERAKGNILERFSAQQFPDLHSELNLSSLELGDSALYFCASSVHPRGGITDTQYFGPGTRLTVL.

This chain links TRBV7-8 with TRBJ1-4, with 7 bases lining up with TRBD1. Trimming removed 1 base from V and 8 bases from J; junction bases left unmatched: 10. The V gene's germline CDR1 is SGHVS and CDR2 FQNEAQ. The CDR3 is 16 amino acids. The CDR3 loop is CASSLEGGQAYEKLFF. The CDR3 DNA follows: TGTGCCAGCAGCTTAGAAGGAGGACAGGCGTACGAAAAACTGTTTTTT.

The rearrangement joins TRBV5-1 to TRBJ1-3; tentatively, D is TRBD1 (6 bases). The CDR3 consists of 16 residues. Germline-derived CDR1 and CDR2 are SGHRS and YFSETQ. The ends were cut back, 1 base at V and 3 bases at J, with 14 bases in the middle. Here the CDR3 reads CASSLMGAGHGNTIYF. The CDR3 DNA reads TGCGCCAGCAGCTTGATGGGGGCAGGCCATGGAAACACCATATATTTT.

This clone has just a few counts. This sequence joins TRBV6-1 and TRBJ1-2; 9 bases agree with TRBD1. This CDR3 contains 15 residues. Trimming took 4 bases from V and 7 from J; bases not matched to a gene: 10. Per germline, CDR1 MNHNS and CDR2 SASEGT. The CDR3 spells CASSVSRDRAAGYTF. The CDR3 nucleotides read TGTGCCAGCAGTGTATCCCGGGACAGGGCGGCTGGCTACACCTTC.

The chain couples TRBV18 to TRBJ2-2; weak D call: TRBD2 (6 bases). The CDR3 contains 15 residues. Germline V gene data show CDR1 as KGHSH and CDR2 as LQKENI. The V gene lost 0 bases and the J gene lost 1 base, with 6 bases spanning the gap. CDR3 loop: CASSPPGGNTGELFF. The CDR3 coding sequence is TGTGCCAGCTCACCACCGGGGGGGAACACCGGGGAGCTGTTTTTT.

The rearrangement uses TRBV5-1 and TRBJ2-2; TRBD1 matches at 12 bases. Germline assignment: CDR1 SGHRS and CDR2 YFSETQ. Germline trimming cut 5 bases from V and 3 bases from J; bases unmatched to any gene: 5. CDR3 length equals 16 residues. In DNA, the CDR3 is TGCGCCAGCAGGGGACAGGGGGCTACCGACACCGGGGAGCTGTTTTTT. Protein: CASRGQGATDTGELFF.

The chain joins TRBV7-3 to TRBJ2-5; 7 nucleotides line up with TRBD1. Germline CDR1 is SGHTA and CDR2 is FQGTGA. CDR3 size: 14 residues. V lost 5 bases and J lost 3; bases outside the gene matches: 6. The CDR3 region is CASSQEGAEETQYF. The CDR3 region has the DNA TGTGCCAGCAGCCAAGAGGGGGCCGAAGAGACCCAGTACTTC. The full variable domain, in which reference TRBV7-3 and TRBJ2-5 provide the parts outside the CDR3, is GAGVSQTPSNKVTEKGKYVELRCDPISGHTALYWYRQSLGQGPEFLIYFQGTGAADDSGLPNDRFFAVRPEGSVSTLKIQRTERGDSAVYLCASSQEGAEETQYFGPGTRLLVL.

The V call is TRBV2, the J call TRBJ1-5; TRBD1 aligns across 9 bases. The ends lost 4 bases at V and 5 bases at J; junction bases unmatched: 3. The CDR3 consists of 14 residues. Germline V gene lookup returns CDR1 SNHLY and CDR2 FYNNEI. The CDR3 region has the DNA TGTGCCAGCAGTGGACAGGGGGTAGATCAGCCCCAGCATTTT. This sequence encodes CASSGQGVDQPQHF.

This clone has a handful of counts. The chain carries TRBV4-2 and TRBJ2-7; TRBD1 might be the D (5 bases). The CDR3 runs 14 residues. V dropped 6 bases and J dropped 6 bases, with 18 bases sitting between them. CDR1 and CDR2 from the germline V gene are LGHNA and YNFKEQ. CDR3 sequence (DNA): TGTGCCAGCAGGGATCAGGGTAGGCTAAGCGAGCAGTACTTC. This sequence encodes CASRDQGRLSEQYF.

This clone was recorded a few times. The CDR3 nucleotides read TGTGCCAGCAGCCACGGAGAGGTGAACACTGAAGCTTTCTTT. Protein sequence: CASSHGEVNTEAFF. This rearrangement joins TRBV7-6 to TRBJ1-1; D gene ambiguous. The CDR3 extends over 14 amino acids. V was clipped by 5 bases and J by 0 bases, with 10 bases between them. CDR1 and CDR2 (germline): SGHVS, FNYEAQ.

The genes are TRBV29-1 and TRBJ2-5, with D perhaps TRBD2 (7 bases). The CDR3 is 14 residues long. The germline V gene encodes CDR1 SQVTM and CDR2 ANQGSEA. Trimming removed 6 bases from V and 5 bases from J, with 19 bases in between. The CDR3 sequence: CSVVGRGRGETQYF. The CDR3 DNA is TGCAGCGTGGTGGGTCGAGGGAGGGGGGAGACCCAGTACTTC.

V usage is TRBV7-2 and J usage is TRBJ1-3, with TRBD1 identical over 9 bases. The V and J ends lost 5 bases and 11 bases, in that order; junction bases with no gene match: 7. The CDR3 runs to 13 residues. Per germline, CDR1 SGHTA and CDR2 FQGNSA. CDR3 DNA: TGTGCCAGCAGCCCTCGGACAGGGGCCGCCATATATTTT. Translated: CASSPRTGAAIYF.

V and J are TRBV16 and TRBJ1-1; D uncertain. Per germline, CDR1 KGHSY and CDR2 FQNENV. The CDR3 totals 13 residues. The V gene lost 1 base and the J gene lost 3 bases, with 6 bases spanning the gap. CDR3 DNA sequence: TGTGCCAGCAGCCAATACCAGGACACTGAAGCTTTCTTT. Its protein is CASSQYQDTEAFF. Looking up the rest from reference TRBV16 and TRBJ1-1 gives the full variable domain: GEEVAQTPKHLVRGEGQKAKLYCAPIKGHSYVFWYQQVLKNEFKFLISFQNENVFDETGMPKERFSAKCLPNSPCSLEIQATKLEDSAVYFCASSQYQDTEAFFGQGTRLTVV.

The V and J genes are TRBV4-2 and TRBJ2-7; 9 bases are shared with TRBD1. V trimming: 4 bases; J trimming: 5 bases; junction bases outside the gene matches: 9. CDR3 length: 15 residues. CDR1 and CDR2 (germline): LGHNA, YNFKEQ. CDR3 sequence reads: CASSRGQGKINEQYF. The CDR3 bases are TGTGCCAGCAGCCGAGGACAGGGGAAGATCAACGAGCAGTACTTC.

The chain carries TRBV9 and TRBJ1-2; the D is unclear. The CDR3 contains 17 residues. CDR1 SGDLS and CDR2 YYNGEE come from the germline V gene. V was cut by 0 bases and J by 3 bases, with 18 bases left in between. The CDR3 DNA is TGTGCCAGCAGCGTAGCTCCTTTATCATACCGGGACTATGGCTACACCTTC. It translates to CASSVAPLSYRDYGYTF.

This chain uses TRBV19 with TRBJ2-3, with a tentative D call TRBD2 (5 bases). The V gene's germline CDR1 is LNHDA and CDR2 SQIVND (reference sequence). The CDR3 has 17 amino acids. V gave up 5 bases and J gave up 2 bases, with 20 bases separating them. Written as DNA, the CDR3 is TGTGCCAGTAGTCCTCGGCGGGCCAACTTTCACACAGATACGCAGTATTTT. Encoded protein: CASSPRRANFHTDTQYF.

The chain combines TRBV5-1 with TRBJ1-1; possible D gene TRBD1, 5 bases. V lost 4 bases, J lost 0 bases, and 13 bases lay in between. In germline, CDR1 is SGHRS, CDR2 YFSETQ. The CDR3 runs to 15 residues. The CDR3 protein is CASSQAGTVNTEAFF. The CDR3 DNA sequence: TGCGCCAGCAGCCAGGCGGGGACGGTGAACACTGAAGCTTTCTTT.

On this clone itself: This specimen includes other DNA sequences encoding the same CDR3. J is TRBJ2-3 and V is TRBV5-1; 8 nucleotides match TRBD2. Looked up from germline, CDR1 is SGHRS and CDR2 is YFSETQ. The CDR3 runs to 15 residues. V lost 0 bases to trimming and J lost 1 base; unmatched junction nucleotides: 1. CDR3 residues: CASSLAGGGTDTQYF. In nucleotides, the CDR3 is TGCGCCAGCAGCTTGGCCGGGGGGGGCACAGATACGCAGTATTTT.

The J gene is TRBJ1-4, the V gene TRBV5-6; TRBD1 aligns across 8 bases. Germline V lookup: CDR1 SGHDT, CDR2 YYEEEE. The V and J ends lost 5 bases and 4 bases, in that order; junction bases with no gene match: 4. This CDR3 has 14 amino acids. CDR3 sequence (DNA): TGTGCCAGCAGGTATACAGGGGGTAATGAAAAACTGTTTTTT. Its protein product is CASRYTGGNEKLFF.

The gene calls are TRBV19 and TRBJ1-2; TRBD1 is a possible D gene (6 bases). CDR3 size: 15 residues. The V and J ends lost 7 bases and 6 bases respectively, with 21 bases between them. Germline values: CDR1 LNHDA, CDR2 SQIVND (reference sequence). CDR3 amino acids: CASKGVGRGLDGYTF. Here the CDR3 DNA reads TGTGCCAGTAAAGGTGTCGGCAGGGGATTGGATGGCTACACCTTC.